Listed below are T cell receptor beta chains from one sample, sequenced in a study of beta chain features in type 1 diabetes. Repertoires were generated with immunoSEQ multiplex PCR, while TCRdb's copy carries only in-frame clones and drops some. The repertoire has around 650,000 clones, under 15% of them found once; the top ten carry around 0.12%. Sample: naive CD4+ T cells from blood. The receptor source for this set is a man aged 25-45 years with type 1 diabetes. Both conserved end residues are part of each CDR3.

v_gene	CDR3aa
TRBV7-3	CASSLSRTDYGYTF
TRBV11-3	CASSLGGSGDTQYF
TRBV15	CATSRDQANYGYTF
TRBV5-8	CASSLGPGYTF
TRBV4-3	CASSQDGTRNYGYTF
TRBV4-3	CASSQDEGSNQPQHF
TRBV14	CASSQEVYGYTF
TRBV2	CASRTGDEQFF
TRBV6-6	CASTPRTENTDTQYF
TRBV2	CASTDRATYTGELFF
TRBV7-2	CASSLGGGPTGDTQYF
TRBV5-1	CASSQGGDYEQYF
TRBV5-6	CASSLIRGVTDEQFF
TRBV4-3	CASSHWYRESYEQYF
TRBV11-2	CASSFSPYEQYF
TRBV2	CASSRQSLRETQYF
TRBV11-2	CASSLMNRLNTEAFF
TRBV27	CASSKGQGFYEQYF
TRBV7-6	CASSLSAGTSTDTQYF
TRBV28	CASTSPGRDNEQFF
TRBV9	CASSVAGYVDEQYF
TRBV19	CASSISAGGTEKLFF
TRBV4-2	CASSQESQAGTSTDTQYF
TRBV7-2	CASSPLRLANYGYTF
TRBV11-2	CASSLGLAGGDTQYF
TRBV4-3	CASSQDPGTGDTEAFF
TRBV28	CASSTDPANQPQHF
TRBV4-1	CASSQAGTGGDGYTF
TRBV25-1	CASSDPRGADEQFF
TRBV11-1	CASSLGQDYTF
TRBV4-3	CASSLSLAFEQYF
TRBV28	CASSPSGGNVLTF
TRBV30	CAWTDQGSSYEQYF
TRBV29-1	CSAWEPGAFSGNTIYF
TRBV11-3	CASSPAGFSGAGNEQFF
TRBV11-2	CASSFWSDRNEKLFF
TRBV7-9	CASTLPGSEAGNTIYF
TRBV19	CASSMVTGGNSPLHF
TRBV7-9	CASSLGQGGEQYF
TRBV7-9	CASSRPWTSGEETQYF
TRBV5-6	CASSLYGTMGQPQHF
TRBV30	CAWGGTSGDNEQFF
TRBV29-1	CSVSGGAGRQSSYNEQFF
TRBV5-6	CASSGGSYYGELFF
TRBV30	CAWSARLGYTF
TRBV7-2	CASSLEPRGSYNEQFF
TRBV9	CASSLRWASGGYNEQFF
TRBV6-5	CASSYSGGFSSRGYTF
TRBV9	CASSPPAPSQTQYF
TRBV29-1	CSVGGASSTDTQYF
TRBV5-1	CASSSLDRGGYTF
TRBV5-6	CASSPGFNYGYTF
TRBV7-9	CASSLEQGRGYTF
TRBV29-1	CSVGRTGATGELFF
TRBV25-1	CASSESSGQGWDGYTF
TRBV9	CASSASGGQGQETQYF
TRBV7-9	CASSLVGETQYF